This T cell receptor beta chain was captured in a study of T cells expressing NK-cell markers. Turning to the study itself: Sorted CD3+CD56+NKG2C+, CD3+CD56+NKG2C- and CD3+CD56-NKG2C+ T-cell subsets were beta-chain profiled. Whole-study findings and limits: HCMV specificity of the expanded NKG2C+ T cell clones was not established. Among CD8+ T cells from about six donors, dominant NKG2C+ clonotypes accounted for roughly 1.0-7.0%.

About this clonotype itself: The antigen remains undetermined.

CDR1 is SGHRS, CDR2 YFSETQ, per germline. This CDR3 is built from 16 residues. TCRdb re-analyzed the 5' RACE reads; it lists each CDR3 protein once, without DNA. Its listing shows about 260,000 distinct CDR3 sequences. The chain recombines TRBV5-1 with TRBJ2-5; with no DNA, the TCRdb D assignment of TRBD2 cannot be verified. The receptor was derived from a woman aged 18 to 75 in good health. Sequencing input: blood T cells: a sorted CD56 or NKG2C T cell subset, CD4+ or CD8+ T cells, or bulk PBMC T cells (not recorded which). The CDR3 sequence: CASSDVGSGLRGTQYF.